A single sample gave rise to the 25 T cell receptor beta chains below, sequenced in a study of blood T cell repertoires in COVID-19. The repertoire was sequenced with immunoSEQ multiplex PCR; TCRdb's copy has only in-frame clones and lacks some. Of around 230,000 clones detected, roughly four fifths appear once; the ten largest clones hold about a tenth. The sequencing input was PBMCs or T cells enriched from blood (not recorded which). These receptors all come from a man aged 40-49 years who had recovered from COVID-19.

This chain links TRBV7-6 with TRBJ2-7; tentative D call: TRBD2 (5 bases). Germline V gene sequence: CDR1 SGHVS, CDR2 FNYEAQ. The CDR3 totals 16 residues. Trimming shortened V by 1 base and J by 3 bases, and 16 bases separated the two germline ends. For the CDR3, the DNA is TGTGCCAGCAGCTTAGGGGAGTTTCTCGGTGGCTACGAGCAGTACTTC. It yields the protein CASSLGEFLGGYEQYF.

V is TRBV2 and J is TRBJ2-1; 9 positions agree with TRBD2. This CDR3 spans 18 amino acids. The J segment lost 5 bases and the V segment lost 1 base, leaving 12 bases of the junction unmatched. Germline CDR1 and CDR2: SNHLY and FYNNEI. Here the CDR3 reads CASSEVRIAGVSDNEQFF. The DNA for the CDR3 is TGTGCCAGCAGTGAAGTCCGGATAGCGGGAGTGAGTGACAATGAGCAGTTCTTC.

The chain uses TRBV29-1 and TRBJ2-5; the D gene is possibly TRBD2 (7 bases). CDR3 length equals 14 residues. V was shortened by 3 bases and J by 5 bases, with 16 bases between the two germline ends. Germline V CDR1 and CDR2: SQVTM, ANQGSEA. CDR3 in amino acids: CSVDRGGKKETQYF. The CDR3 region has the DNA TGCAGCGTTGATAGGGGGGGTAAAAAGGAGACCCAGTACTTC. The full variable domain, rest sourced from reference TRBV29-1 and TRBJ2-5, is SAVISQKPSRDICQRGTSLTIQCQVDSQVTMMFWYRQQPGQSLTLIATANQGSEATYESGFVIDKFPISRPNLTFSTLTVSNMSPEDSSIYLCSVDRGGKKETQYFGPGTRLLVL.

The V call is TRBV6-5, the J call TRBJ2-7; 8 bases are shared with TRBD1. The V gene's germline CDR1 is MNHEY and CDR2 SVGAGI. This CDR3 spans 13 amino acids. The junction had 5 bases not matched to a gene; V was cut back by 9 bases and J by 1 base. CDR3 sequence: CASDRGRSYEQYF. The CDR3 DNA is TGTGCCAGTGACAGGGGTCGATCCTACGAGCAGTACTTC.

This chain uses TRBV10-3 with TRBJ2-2, with 12 positions matching TRBD2. CDR1 and CDR2 (germline): ENHRY, SYGVKD. The ends lost 9 bases at V and 3 bases at J; junction bases unmatched: 5. This CDR3 has 15 amino acids. This CDR3 reads CAIALAGGDTGELFF. CDR3 DNA: TGTGCCATTGCCCTAGCGGGAGGGGACACCGGGGAGCTGTTTTTT.

This rearrangement joins TRBV5-1 to TRBJ1-6; D perhaps matches TRBD1 (6 bases). Germline lookup yields CDR1 SGHRS and CDR2 YFSETQ. Trimming stripped 4 bases from V and 7 bases from J, with 9 bases between. This CDR3 region has 13 residues. In nucleotides, the CDR3 is TGCGCCAGCAGCCTCGGACAGAATTCACCCCTCCACTTT. Translating it yields CASSLGQNSPLHF.

The chain's CDR3 is CASSPFGRDYEQYF. CDR3 nucleotides: TGTGCCAGCAGTCCTTTTGGGAGGGACTACGAGCAGTACTTC. J is TRBJ2-7 and V is TRBV27; 7 nucleotides match TRBD2. This CDR3 has 14 residues. Per germline, CDR1 MNHEY and CDR2 SMNVEV (reference sequence). The trim removed 5 bases at V and 3 bases at J, leaving 7 bases unmatched.

The chain links TRBV5-1 to TRBJ1-2; 7 bases are a match to TRBD1. CDR3 length: 13 residues. V lost 4 bases, J lost 3 bases, and 3 bases stayed unmatched. CDR1 and CDR2 from the germline V gene are SGHRS and YFSETQ. The CDR3 bases are TGCGCCAGCAGCGACAGGGTGGACTATGGCTACACCTTC. This sequence encodes CASSDRVDYGYTF.

The rearrangement links TRBV9 to TRBJ2-7; 7 bases map to TRBD1. V dropped 3 bases and J dropped 6; count of bases not matched to a gene: 6. Germline V lookup: CDR1 SGDLS, CDR2 YYNGEE. The CDR3 is 13 residues long. The DNA for the CDR3 is TGTGCCAGCAGCGACCAGACAGGGCGCGAGCAGTACTTC. This translates into CASSDQTGREQYF.

The chain is built from TRBV28 and TRBJ1-1; perhaps TRBD1 as D (5 bases). Germline CDR1 MDHEN, CDR2 SYDVKM. This CDR3 has 12 residues. V shed 7 bases and J shed 8 bases, with 14 bases lying between them. The CDR3 loop reads CASMEGRLEAFF. DNA for the CDR3: TGTGCCAGCATGGAGGGGCGCTTAGAAGCTTTCTTT.

This clone was recorded only once. The chain uses TRBV6-5 and TRBJ2-7, with 10 bases aligning to TRBD2. CDR1 and CDR2 (germline): MNHEY, SVGAGI. The CDR3 sequence is 15 residues long. J gave up 0 bases and V 5 bases, and 4 bases lay outside the gene matches. In DNA form, the CDR3 reads TGTGCCAGCAGTAGAACTAGCGGGGCCTCCTACGAGCAGTACTTC. It is translated as CASSRTSGASYEQYF.

The chain uses TRBV10-1 and TRBJ2-2, with D perhaps matching TRBD2 (5 bases). Per the germline V gene, CDR1 is WNHNN and CDR2 is SYGVQD (reference sequence). This CDR3 has 13 amino acids. The V end lost 6 bases, the J end lost 4 bases, and 9 bases lay between the germline ends. The CDR3 loop is CASSELGTGELFF. CDR3 coding DNA: TGCGCCAGCAGCGAACTAGGCACCGGGGAGCTGTTTTTT.

The chain carries TRBV2 and TRBJ1-2; 7 bases align to TRBD1. The CDR3 contains 17 residues. Germline-derived CDR1 and CDR2 are SNHLY and FYNNEI. With 4 bases clipped from V and 8 bases from J, the junction kept 19 bases outside the gene matches. Here the CDR3 reads CASSVTPGGTASKGYTF. The CDR3 nucleotides are TGTGCCAGCAGTGTTACACCGGGGGGGACAGCCTCTAAGGGCTACACCTTC. The full variable domain, its missing parts supplied by reference TRBV2 and TRBJ1-2, is EPEVTQTPSHQVTQMGQEVILRCVPISNHLYFYWYRQILGQKVEFLVSFYNNEISEKSEIFDDQFSVERPDGSNFTLKIRSTKLEDSAMYFCASSVTPGGTASKGYTFGSGTRLTVV.

V and J are TRBV7-9 and TRBJ1-4; D is perhaps TRBD1 (6 bases). Trimming stripped 8 bases from V and 4 bases from J, with 14 bases between. Per germline, CDR1 SEHNR and CDR2 FQNEAQ (reference sequence). The CDR3 runs to 14 residues. The CDR3 coding sequence is TGTGCCAGCCGGGGGGCAGGGAATAATGAAAAACTGTTTTTT. Amino acids: CASRGAGNNEKLFF.

This chain uses TRBV19 with TRBJ2-2; possibly TRBD1 for D (5 bases). CDR3 length: 17 residues. V lost 1 base and J 7 bases, leaving 19 bases between the germline ends. CDR1 is LNHDA, CDR2 SQIVND, per germline (reference sequence). The CDR3: CASSIAQGRPSLGELFF. CDR3 nucleotide sequence: TGTGCCAGTAGTATAGCCCAGGGTCGGCCTAGTCTCGGGGAGCTGTTTTTT.

V gene TRBV7-2 combines with J gene TRBJ1-2; 8 bases line up with TRBD1. V shed 11 bases and J 4 bases; nucleotides not matched to a gene: 12. The CDR3 length is 14 residues. Germline-derived CDR1 and CDR2 are SGHTA and FQGNSA. CDR3 protein: CAEGQALPPYGYTF. CDR3 nucleotides: TGTGCCGAGGGACAGGCCTTACCCCCCTATGGCTACACCTTC.

The chain combines TRBV9 with TRBJ1-2, with D uncertain. CDR1 is SGDLS and CDR2 is YYNGEE in the germline V gene. The V and J ends lost 0 bases and 2 bases respectively, with 8 bases between them. The CDR3 is 14 amino acids. Here the CDR3 DNA reads TGTGCCAGCAGCGTAGGGCGGCAAAACTATGGCTACACCTTC. This translates into CASSVGRQNYGYTF. Full variable domain (missing parts from reference TRBV9 and TRBJ1-2): DSGVTQTPKHLITATGQRVTLRCSPRSGDLSVYWYQQSLDQGLQFLIQYYNGEERAKGNILERFSAQQFPDLHSELNLSSLELGDSALYFCASSVGRQNYGYTFGSGTRLTVV.

The CDR3 is CASSQSPRQGYTF. Written as DNA, the CDR3 is TGTGCCAGCAGCCAATCCCCGCGACAGGGCTACACCTTC. V and J are TRBV14 and TRBJ1-2; maybe TRBD1 (5 bases). The CDR3 spans 13 residues. CDR1 and CDR2 (germline): SGHDN, FVKESK. Trimming left V 2 bases short and J 8 bases short, with 12 bases between.

This clone was observed a handful of times. This sequence joins TRBV7-2 and TRBJ1-6, with D tentatively TRBD1 (5 bases). Germline CDR1 and CDR2: SGHTA and FQGNSA. The ends were cut back, 5 bases at V and 10 bases at J, with 15 bases in the middle. The CDR3 is 14 residues long. The CDR3 reads CASSQAGIGSPLHF. The DNA of the CDR3 is TGTGCCAGCAGCCAGGCAGGGATCGGCTCACCCCTCCACTTT.

This chain uses TRBV15 with TRBJ2-2, with TRBD2 matching 8 bases. J lost 4 bases, V lost 7 bases, and 8 bases had no gene match. Germline values: CDR1 LNHNV, CDR2 YYDKDF (reference sequence). The CDR3 totals 15 residues. CDR3 sequence reads: CATTAVLAGTGELFF. CDR3 DNA sequence: TGTGCCACCACGGCGGTCCTAGCGGGCACCGGGGAGCTGTTTTTT.

This clone is a singleton in its sample. This chain links TRBV7-2 with TRBJ1-1; TRBD1 matches 7 bases. Germline V gene lookup returns CDR1 SGHTA and CDR2 FQGNSA. V trimming: 0 bases; J trimming: 4 bases; junction bases outside the gene matches: 5. The CDR3 runs to 15 residues. CDR3 sequence: CASSLAPQGGTEAFF. Written as DNA, the CDR3 is TGTGCCAGCAGCTTAGCCCCGCAGGGGGGCACTGAAGCTTTCTTT.

The rearrangement joins TRBV5-1 to TRBJ2-7; 11 nucleotides line up with TRBD2. V shed 2 bases and J 5 bases; nucleotides not matched to a gene: 9. CDR1 and CDR2 from the germline V gene are SGHRS and YFSETQ. This CDR3 comprises 16 residues. The CDR3 bases are TGCGCCAGCAGCTTACGCTTCGGGACTAGCGGCAACGAGCAGTACTTC. It codes for CASSLRFGTSGNEQYF. The full variable domain, in which reference TRBV5-1 and TRBJ2-7 provide the parts outside the CDR3, is KAGVTQTPRYLIKTRGQQVTLSCSPISGHRSVSWYQQTPGQGLQFLFEYFSETQRNKGNFPGRFSGRQFSNSRSEMNVSTLELGDSALYLCASSLRFGTSGNEQYFGPGTRLTVT.

The chain couples TRBV2 to TRBJ2-7, with D tentatively TRBD1 (5 bases). Germline V gene data show CDR1 as SNHLY and CDR2 as FYNNEI. The CDR3 has 14 residues. Trimming removed 5 bases at V and 2 bases at J, with 13 bases between. The CDR3 DNA is TGTGCCAGCAGTCAACAGGACCAACCCTACGAGCAGTACTTC. Amino acids: CASSQQDQPYEQYF.

V is TRBV5-1 and J is TRBJ2-7; D is ambiguous. Germline loops: CDR1 SGHRS, CDR2 YFSETQ. This CDR3 comprises 15 residues. Trimming left V 1 base short and J 0 bases short, with 11 bases between. The CDR3 DNA reads as TGCGCCAGCAGCTTGAACAGTGTCTCCTCCTACGAGCAGTACTTC. Translated, it gives CASSLNSVSSYEQYF.

V gene TRBV18 combines with J gene TRBJ1-2; 8 bases align to TRBD1. CDR1 and CDR2 from the germline V gene are KGHSH and LQKENI. Trimming took 8 bases from V and 0 from J; bases not matched to a gene: 5. The CDR3 is 14 residues long. The CDR3 spells CASGTGSTNYGYTF. CDR3 DNA sequence: TGTGCCAGCGGGACAGGTTCTACTAACTATGGCTACACCTTC.